The source of this TCR beta chain is a study of spatial heterogeneity in lung cancer. The wider study: Detected sequences consistently included more beta-chain ones than alpha-chain ones. The mean occurrence of each unique TCR and UMI combination in raw reads exceeded 9.5.

Time point specified: sample taken at primary tumor resection. Sequencing of whole RNA from tumor, nontumor lung or frozen PBMC involved no sorting. Donors were around 70 untreated early-stage non-small cell lung cancer patients. This clonotype has just a few counts. The CDR3 extends over 13 amino acids. Looked up from germline, CDR1 is SGHTA and CDR2 is FQGNSA. V was cut by 2 bases and J by 4 bases, with 6 bases left in between. Every TCR cDNA molecule bore its own unique molecular identifier. TCRdb analysed the 5' RACE reads with MiXCR anew, one entry per CDR3 protein. The sample includes tens of thousands of distinct CDR3 sequences, about 4.6% of them seen just once.

Specimen: PBMCs, collected at surgery. The clonotype was recovered from a male donor with early-stage non-small cell lung cancer. The V and J genes are TRBV7-2 and TRBJ1-5; D remains ambiguous. The CDR3 DNA is TGTGCCAGCAGCTTAACACAGAATCAGCCCCAGCATTTT. Translated: CASSLTQNQPQHF.